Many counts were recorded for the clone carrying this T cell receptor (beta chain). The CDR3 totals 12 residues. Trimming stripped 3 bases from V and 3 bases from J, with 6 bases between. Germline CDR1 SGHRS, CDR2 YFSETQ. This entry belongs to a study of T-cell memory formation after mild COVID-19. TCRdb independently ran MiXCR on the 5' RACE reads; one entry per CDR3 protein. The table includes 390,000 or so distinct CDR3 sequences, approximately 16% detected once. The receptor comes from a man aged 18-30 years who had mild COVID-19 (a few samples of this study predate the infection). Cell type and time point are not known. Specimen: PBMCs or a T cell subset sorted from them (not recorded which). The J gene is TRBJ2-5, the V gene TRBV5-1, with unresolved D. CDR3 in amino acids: CASSSRKETQYF. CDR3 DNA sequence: TGCGCCAGCAGCTCCAGAAAAGAGACCCAGTACTTC.